Presented here are 27 T cell receptor beta chains from one specimen sequenced in a study of blood T cell repertoires in COVID-19. Sequenced by immunoSEQ multiplex PCR; TCRdb stores in-frame clones only, minus some. Of some 160,000 clones listed, around nine tenths are singletons. The source material was peripheral blood. The receptors come from a woman at least 80 years old with COVID-19, enrolled during active disease.

The V call is TRBV28, the J call TRBJ1-1; no clear D. CDR1 is MDHEN and CDR2 is SYDVKM in the germline V gene. The CDR3 spans 13 residues. V gave up 1 base and J gave up 2 bases, with 5 bases separating them. The DNA of the CDR3 is TGTGCCAGCAGTTTATCCTTCAACACTGAAGCTTTCTTT. It encodes CASSLSFNTEAFF.

The chain has TRBV6-5 and TRBJ1-1, with 8 bases identical to TRBD1. Trimming at V came to 6 bases and at J to 0 bases, leaving 6 bases not matched to a gene. CDR1 is MNHEY, CDR2 SVGAGI, per germline. CDR3 length: 15 amino acids. CDR3 amino acids: CASSITGGMNTEAFF. For the CDR3, the DNA is TGTGCCAGCAGCATAACAGGGGGTATGAACACTGAAGCTTTCTTT.

The chain combines TRBV6-6 with TRBJ1-1; TRBD1 agrees at 8 bases. V was pared by 6 bases and J by 9 bases, with 9 bases of the junction left unmatched. This CDR3 is 13 amino acids long. Germline V gives CDR1 MNHNY, CDR2 SVGAGI (reference sequence). CDR3 region: CASSPTGGEKAFF. The CDR3, as DNA: TGTGCCAGCAGCCCAACAGGGGGGGAAAAAGCTTTCTTT.

In DNA, the CDR3 is TGTGCCACCAGCAGAGACAGCGCCTACGAGCAGTACTTC. Translating it yields CATSRDSAYEQYF. This sequence joins TRBV15 and TRBJ2-7; D gene unclear. This CDR3 has 13 residues. Germline CDR1 is LNHNV and CDR2 is YYDKDF (reference sequence). The V end lost 0 bases, the J end lost 2 bases, and 5 bases lay between the germline ends. Based on the CDR3 plus reference TRBV15 and TRBJ2-7, the full variable domain is DAMVIQNPRYQVTQFGKPVTLSCSQTLNHNVMYWYQQKSSQAPKLLFHYYDKDFNNEADTPDNFQSRRPNTSFCFLDIRSPGLGDTAMYLCATSRDSAYEQYFGPGTRLTVT.

This clone has just one count. This rearrangement joins TRBV5-1 to TRBJ2-5, with D possibly being TRBD1 (6 bases). Trimming removed 0 bases from V and 4 bases from J, with 10 bases in between. The CDR3 is made up of 14 amino acids. Germline CDR1 is SGHRS and CDR2 is YFSETQ. CDR3 sequence: CASSLGLRGETQYF. The CDR3, as DNA: TGCGCCAGCAGCTTGGGTCTCAGGGGAGAGACCCAGTACTTC.

The chain uses TRBV18 and TRBJ1-1; 10 nucleotides agree with TRBD1. Germline CDR1 reads KGHSH; CDR2 reads LQKENI. This CDR3 spans 14 amino acids. V shed 3 bases and J 6 bases; nucleotides not matched to a gene: 4. CDR3 residues: CASSPGQGSAEAFF. CDR3 in DNA: TGTGCCAGCTCACCGGGACAGGGGTCGGCTGAAGCTTTCTTT.

The chain recombines TRBV19 with TRBJ2-1; 7 nucleotides agree with TRBD1. Per the germline V gene, CDR1 is LNHDA and CDR2 is SQIVND (reference sequence). This CDR3 contains 16 residues. The trim removed 4 bases at V and 9 bases at J, leaving 15 bases unmatched. CDR3 DNA sequence: TGTGCCAGTAGTACTTATACAGGCAGGGGGTTAGGTGAGCAGTTCTTC. This gives the protein CASSTYTGRGLGEQFF.

The CDR3 DNA sequence: TGTGCCAGCAGCAATTACCATAGAGGCGGGGAGCTGTTTTTT. Its protein is CASSNYHRGGELFF. This chain links TRBV27 with TRBJ2-2, with unresolved D. The CDR3 is 14 residues long. V was trimmed by 6 bases and J by 7 bases, leaving 15 bases between them. Per germline, CDR1 MNHEY and CDR2 SMNVEV (reference sequence).

The rearrangement joins TRBV7-2 to TRBJ2-3, with a tentative D call TRBD2 (5 bases). The CDR3 runs to 13 residues. Germline CDR1 SGHTA, CDR2 FQGNSA. V dropped 7 bases and J dropped 0 bases, with 8 bases sitting between them. CDR3 residues: CASKLVSTDTQYF. The CDR3 DNA reads TGTGCCAGCAAACTAGTTAGCACAGATACGCAGTATTTT.

The genes are TRBV5-5 and TRBJ1-6; D call uncertain. CDR3 length: 16 residues. CDR1 SGHKS and CDR2 YYEKEE come from the germline V gene (reference sequence). The V end lost 0 bases, the J end lost 4 bases, and 11 bases lay between the germline ends. The CDR3 bases are TGTGCCAGCAGCTTGGGACGGGGAACGTATAATTCACCCCTCCACTTT. This encodes CASSLGRGTYNSPLHF.

The chain has TRBV24-1 and TRBJ2-1, with TRBD2 matching over 13 bases. The V gene end was trimmed by 0 bases and the J gene end by 5 bases; junction bases not matched to a gene: 0. CDR3 length: 16 residues. CDR1 is KGHDR, CDR2 SFDVKD, per germline. CDR3 sequence (DNA): TGTGCCACCAGTGATTTGACTAGCGGGGGGGACAATGAGCAGTTCTTC. This sequence encodes CATSDLTSGGDNEQFF.

The genes are TRBV28 and TRBJ2-1, with 7 nucleotides matching TRBD1. The CDR3 has 15 residues. Germline CDR1 reads MDHEN; CDR2 reads SYDVKM. V dropped 1 base and J dropped 8; count of bases not matched to a gene: 8. CDR3 sequence reads: CASSLLGTESHEQFF. Here the CDR3 DNA reads TGTGCCAGCAGTTTATTAGGGACAGAATCCCATGAGCAGTTCTTC.

The rearrangement uses TRBV7-8 and TRBJ2-3; 8 positions match TRBD2. The trim removed 1 base at V and 0 bases at J, leaving 3 bases unmatched. CDR1 is SGHVS, CDR2 FQNEAQ, per germline. The CDR3 is 16 amino acids. CDR3 nucleotide sequence: TGTGCCAGCAGCTTAGTTCCTAGCGGGAGCACAGATACGCAGTATTTT. Its translation is CASSLVPSGSTDTQYF. Based on the CDR3 plus reference TRBV7-8 and TRBJ2-3, the full variable domain is GAGVSQSPRYKVAKRGQDVALRCDPISGHVSLFWYQQALGQGPEFLTYFQNEAQLDKSGLPSDRFFAERPEGSVSTLKIQRTQQEDSAVYLCASSLVPSGSTDTQYFGPGTRLTVL.

This chain uses TRBV28 with TRBJ1-2; weak D call: TRBD1 (5 bases). Trimming left V 6 bases short and J 4 bases short, with 12 bases between. Germline V CDR1 and CDR2: MDHEN, SYDVKM. The CDR3 is 13 amino acids. The CDR3 DNA follows: TGTGCCAGCAGCCCCGGGACTCTCTATGGCTACACCTTC. The encoded protein is CASSPGTLYGYTF.

The chain combines TRBV18 with TRBJ1-4, with D perhaps TRBD1 (6 bases). In germline, CDR1 is KGHSH, CDR2 LQKENI. CDR3 size: 14 residues. Trimming removed 0 bases from V and 8 bases from J, with 10 bases in between. CDR3 protein: CASSPPNREEKLFF. CDR3 nucleotides: TGTGCCAGCTCACCACCCAACAGGGAGGAAAAACTGTTTTTT.

The chain uses TRBV5-1 and TRBJ1-1; the D gene is possibly TRBD1 (5 bases). This CDR3 comprises 14 residues. The germline CDR1 and CDR2 sequences are SGHRS and YFSETQ. V lost 4 bases and J 2 bases, leaving 12 bases between the germline ends. The CDR3 coding sequence is TGCGCCAGCAGCGTGGCAGGGTTCAACACTGAAGCTTTCTTT. It codes for CASSVAGFNTEAFF.

This clone was counted once. J is TRBJ2-3 and V is TRBV19; 8 bases line up with TRBD2. Germline V gives CDR1 LNHDA, CDR2 SQIVND (reference sequence). The CDR3 is 16 amino acids. V dropped 5 bases and J dropped 2; count of bases not matched to a gene: 9. Written as DNA, the CDR3 is TGTGCCAGTAGTTTTGCGCGCGGGGGGACCACAGATACGCAGTATTTT. Translated: CASSFARGGTTDTQYF. The whole variable domain, filled in from reference TRBV19 and TRBJ2-3, reads DGGITQSPKYLFRKEGQNVTLSCEQNLNHDAMYWYRQDPGQGLRLIYYSQIVNDFQKGDIAEGYSVSREKKESFPLTVTSAQKNPTAFYLCASSFARGGTTDTQYFGPGTRLTVL.

This clone showed up just once. The chain links TRBV6-5 to TRBJ1-2; 8 bases fit TRBD1. The germline V gene encodes CDR1 MNHEY and CDR2 SVGAGI. This CDR3 has 13 amino acids. The V and J ends lost 6 bases and 6 bases, in that order; junction bases with no gene match: 6. CDR3 sequence reads: CASRVTGVDGYTF. CDR3 bases: TGTGCCAGCAGGGTGACAGGGGTAGATGGCTACACCTTC.

The CDR3 sequence is CASSLNGYNEQFF. The CDR3 bases are TGTGCCAGCAGTTTAAACGGCTACAATGAGCAGTTCTTC. This chain joins TRBV28 and TRBJ2-1, with D unclear. The germline V and J ends were trimmed by 2 bases and 3 bases, with 5 bases remaining between them. Germline loops: CDR1 MDHEN, CDR2 SYDVKM. The CDR3 contains 13 residues.

The V call is TRBV7-9, the J call TRBJ2-5; no clear D gene. The CDR3 has 13 residues. Germline CDR1 reads SEHNR; CDR2 reads FQNEAQ (reference sequence). The V and J ends lost 2 bases and 1 base respectively, with 5 bases between them. The CDR3 DNA is TGTGCCAGCAGCTTACTCAGCCAAGAGACCCAGTACTTC. Translation gives CASSLLSQETQYF.

The chain employs TRBV27 and TRBJ2-5; 10 nucleotides match TRBD2. CDR1 is MNHEY and CDR2 is SMNVEV in the germline V gene (reference sequence). The CDR3 totals 17 residues. J lost 2 bases, V lost 7 bases, and 13 bases had no gene match. The chain's CDR3 is CASKGDPGTSVQETQYF. DNA of the CDR3: TGTGCCAGCAAAGGGGACCCCGGGACTAGCGTACAAGAGACCCAGTACTTC.

The chain is built from TRBV15 and TRBJ1-2; TRBD1 agrees at 8 bases. Germline V gene lookup returns CDR1 LNHNV and CDR2 YYDKDF (reference sequence). The V segment lost 2 bases and the J segment 3 bases; nucleotides outside the gene matches: 11. The CDR3 runs 17 residues. DNA of the CDR3: TGTGCCACCAGCAGAAGGGACAGGATAAAGGACGACTATGGCTACACCTTC. This translates into CATSRRDRIKDDYGYTF.

The chain has TRBV18 and TRBJ2-2; the D is unclear. Trimming took off 3 bases at V and 2 bases at J, with 10 bases between the two ends. There are 15 residues in the CDR3. The germline gives CDR1 KGHSH, CDR2 LQKENI. The CDR3 region has the DNA TGTGCCAGCTCACCCAACCGAGAAAACACCGGGGAGCTGTTTTTT. The encoded protein is CASSPNRENTGELFF. Full variable domain (rest looked up from reference TRBV18 and TRBJ2-2): NAGVMQNPRHLVRRRGQEARLRCSPMKGHSHVYWYRQLPEEGLKFMVYLQKENIIDESGMPKERFSAEFPKEGPSILRIQQVVRGDSAAYFCASSPNRENTGELFFGEGSRLTVL.

A word on this clone: This CDR3 is also generated by other DNA sequences in the sample. The V and J genes are TRBV28 and TRBJ1-1; the D gene is possibly TRBD1 (5 bases). V was trimmed by 7 bases and J by 5 bases, leaving 14 bases between them. Per the germline V gene, CDR1 is MDHEN and CDR2 is SYDVKM. The length of the CDR3 is 13 residues. DNA of the CDR3: TGTGCCAGCACCCCACCAGGGAATACTGAAGCTTTCTTT. Its translation is CASTPPGNTEAFF. Filled out from reference TRBV28 and TRBJ1-1, the complete variable domain reads DVKVTQSSRYLVKRTGEKVFLECVQDMDHENMFWYRQDPGLGLRLIYFSYDVKMKEKGDIPEGYSVSREKKERFSLILESASTNQTSMYLCASTPPGNTEAFFGQGTRLTVV.

The V gene is TRBV5-6, the J gene TRBJ1-6, with D possibly being TRBD1 (5 bases). CDR3 length: 16 residues. With 0 bases removed from V and 8 bases from J, the gap between germline ends came to 15 bases. Germline V gene lookup returns CDR1 SGHDT and CDR2 YYEEEE. In nucleotides, the CDR3 is TGTGCCAGCAGCTTGGGTGGGGCAGAGGCCCATTCACCCCTCCACTTT. Translation: CASSLGGAEAHSPLHF.

The genes are TRBV28 and TRBJ1-1; a weak D match, TRBD1 (6 bases). The CDR3 covers 13 residues. The germline gives CDR1 MDHEN, CDR2 SYDVKM. Trimming took 6 bases from V and 0 from J, leaving 8 bases between them. In nucleotides, the CDR3 is TGTGCCAGCAGGGACAGCCTGAACACTGAAGCTTTCTTT. Amino acids: CASRDSLNTEAFF.

The CDR3 nucleotides are TGTGCCAGCAGCTTGGAGCCCTTAGGCGGCAACACCATATATTTT. Amino acid sequence: CASSLEPLGGNTIYF. This rearrangement joins TRBV5-4 to TRBJ1-3; unclear D gene. Germline lookup yields CDR1 SGHNT and CDR2 YYREEE (reference sequence). Trimming took 0 bases from V and 7 from J, leaving 14 bases between them. CDR3 size: 15 residues.